The 22 T cell receptor beta chains below were found in one sample sequenced in a study of T-cell memory formation after mild COVID-19. TCRdb reprocessed the 5' RACE reads with MiXCR, giving one entry per CDR3 protein. The repertoire holds 100,000 to 130,000 distinct CDR3 sequences, with around 14% as singletons. Sample: PBMCs or a T cell subset sorted from them (not recorded which). The receptors come from a man younger than 35 who had mild COVID-19 (a few samples of this study predate the infection). Cell type and time point are not known.

This chain uses TRBV24-1 with TRBJ2-7, with 8 bases lining up with TRBD1. Germline CDR1 reads KGHDR; CDR2 reads SFDVKD. The CDR3 consists of 14 residues. V gave up 5 bases and J gave up 3 bases; unmatched junction bases: 5. The CDR3 loop is CATSGAGQVYEQYV. CDR3 bases: TGTGCCACCAGTGGTGCGGGACAGGTCTACGAGCAGTACGTC.

The sample holds a few counts of this clonotype. The chain links TRBV24-1 to TRBJ2-3; 9 nucleotides align to TRBD1. This CDR3 has 13 residues. The V and J ends lost 10 bases and 4 bases, in that order; junction bases with no gene match: 5. Germline CDR1 KGHDR, CDR2 SFDVKD. CDR3 in DNA: TGTGCCACAGCCGGACAGGGGCCAGATACGCAGTATTTT. Translating gives CATAGQGPDTQYF.

This clonotype was found many times. V is TRBV5-1 and J is TRBJ2-3, with D possibly matching TRBD2 (6 bases). Trimming removed 0 bases from V and 0 bases from J, with 8 bases in between. The germline CDR1 and CDR2 sequences are SGHRS and YFSETQ. This CDR3 spans 15 amino acids. DNA for the CDR3: TGCGCCAGCAGCTTGGGTCTAGCGAGCACAGATACGCAGTATTTT. As protein: CASSLGLASTDTQYF. Full variable domain (missing parts from reference TRBV5-1 and TRBJ2-3): KAGVTQTPRYLIKTRGQQVTLSCSPISGHRSVSWYQQTPGQGLQFLFEYFSETQRNKGNFPGRFSGRQFSNSRSEMNVSTLELGDSALYLCASSLGLASTDTQYFGPGTRLTVL.

The J gene is TRBJ2-7, the V gene TRBV9; no clear D gene. This CDR3 comprises 10 residues. V was trimmed by 3 bases and J by 11 bases, leaving 9 bases between them. The germline V gene has CDR1 SGDLS and CDR2 YYNGEE. The CDR3 coding sequence is TGTGCCAGCAGCGACCACACGGAGTACGTC. Residues: CASSDHTEYV.

This clonotype appeared many times. The chain uses TRBV20-1 and TRBJ2-7; D unclear. CDR1 and CDR2 from the germline V gene are DFQATT and SNEGSKA (reference sequence). The CDR3 length is 11 residues. Trimming cost V 0 bases and J 3 bases, with 3 bases left between them. For the CDR3, the DNA is TGCAGTGCTAGAGAGGGCTACGAGCAGTACGTC. It yields the protein CSAREGYEQYV.

The sample holds a few counts of this clonotype. The CDR3 DNA is TGTGCCAGCAGTACCCGACCAGAGATACAGACCCAGTACTTC. Protein: CASSTRPEIQTQYF. The rearrangement joins TRBV27 to TRBJ2-5, with unresolved D. Germline V gene sequence: CDR1 MNHEY, CDR2 SMNVEV (reference sequence). There are 14 residues in the CDR3. With 5 bases removed from V and 6 bases from J, the gap between germline ends came to 16 bases.

This clonotype was detected a few times. The chain links TRBV5-1 to TRBJ2-1; 7 nucleotides line up with TRBD1. CDR3 size: 14 residues. The V segment lost 3 bases and the J segment 7 bases; nucleotides outside the gene matches: 7. Looked up from germline, CDR1 is SGHRS and CDR2 is YFSETQ. The CDR3 region has the DNA TGCGCCAGCAGCTCGGACACAGGGGTGAATGAGCAGTTCTTC. Its protein product is CASSSDTGVNEQFF.

The chain recombines TRBV9 with TRBJ2-1; the match to TRBD2 covers 10 bases. CDR3 length equals 15 residues. Germline CDR1 is SGDLS and CDR2 is YYNGEE. Trimming at V came to 9 bases and at J to 0 bases, leaving 6 bases not matched to a gene. This CDR3 reads CATSGGLSSYNEQFF. CDR3 DNA: TGTGCCACTAGCGGGGGCTTAAGCTCCTACAATGAGCAGTTCTTC.

In this sample, this clonotype turned up a few times. This rearrangement joins TRBV4-3 to TRBJ1-5; TRBD1 agrees at 7 bases. The CDR3 runs to 15 residues. Germline V lookup: CDR1 LGHNA, CDR2 YSLEER. The ends lost 6 bases at V and 0 bases at J; junction bases unmatched: 5. DNA for the CDR3: TGCGCCAGCAGTCCGGGACAGTATAGCAATCAGCCCCAGCATTTT. Its translation is CASSPGQYSNQPQHF.

This clonotype was detected only a few times. This rearrangement joins TRBV7-6 to TRBJ2-7; D perhaps matches TRBD2 (6 bases). Germline CDR1 is SGHVS and CDR2 is FNYEAQ. Trimming pared 5 bases from V and 0 bases from J, leaving 20 bases between. The CDR3 is made up of 17 amino acids. CDR3 residues: CASSHLGGRTVSYEQYF. The DNA of the CDR3 is TGTGCCAGCAGCCATCTGGGAGGCAGGACCGTCTCCTACGAGCAGTACTTC.

The chain joins TRBV2 to TRBJ2-5; no firm D call. CDR3 size: 11 residues. Germline assignment: CDR1 SNHLY and CDR2 FYNNEI. V was pared by 7 bases and J by 3 bases, with 6 bases between. CDR3 DNA sequence: TGTGCCAGCACCGAAGAAGAGACCCAGTACTTC. Amino acid sequence: CASTEEETQYF.

Written as DNA, the CDR3 is TGTGCCAGCAGCTTGGCTCCAGCAGGCAATCAGCCCCAGCATTTT. Protein: CASSLAPAGNQPQHF. The chain employs TRBV5-5 and TRBJ1-5, with no clear D. Deletions cut 0 bases from V and 2 bases from J, with 9 bases between. The CDR3 loop spans 15 amino acids. Germline V gene lookup returns CDR1 SGHKS and CDR2 YYEKEE (reference sequence).

This clonotype was observed a few times. The J gene is TRBJ2-7, the V gene TRBV27; TRBD2 aligns across 8 bases. The CDR3 loop spans 16 amino acids. Per germline, CDR1 MNHEY and CDR2 SMNVEV (reference sequence). Trimming took 5 bases from V and 0 from J; bases not matched to a gene: 9. CDR3: CASSLRGGLNSYEQYF. CDR3 DNA: TGTGCCAGCAGTCTCCGGGGGGGCCTGAACTCCTACGAGCAGTACTTC.

The table lists this clonotype with a few counts. This chain uses TRBV21-1 with TRBJ1-2; no check of the table's D call, TRBD1, against the DNA was made. TRBV21-1 is reported as a pseudogene. This CDR3 is built from 15 residues. The CDR3 nucleotides are TGTGCCAGCAGCACCCAGAACGGGGGTTACTGTGGCTACACCTTC. It encodes CASSTQNGGYCGYTF.

This clonotype occurred once. CDR3 nucleotides: TGTGCCAGCAGCTTCATCCTTCGGGGCCCTAGCTCTGGAAACACCATATATTTT. Residues: CASSFILRGPSSGNTIYF. The chain combines TRBV7-2 with TRBJ1-3, with D perhaps matching TRBD1 (5 bases). V shed 3 bases and J shed 0 bases, with 18 bases lying between them. The V gene's germline CDR1 is SGHTA and CDR2 FQGNSA. CDR3 size: 18 residues.

The genes are TRBV21-1 and TRBJ2-7; the D segment call TRBD2 is taken from the table without a DNA check. TRBV21-1 constitutes a pseudogene. There are 17 residues in the CDR3. CDR3 protein: CASSKGPSGGRTYEQYF. The DNA of the CDR3 is TGTGCCAGCAGCAAAGGTCCTAGCGGGGGCCGTACCTACGAGCAGTACTTC.

This clonotype was observed a few times. This rearrangement joins TRBV20-1 to TRBJ1-1; D is possibly TRBD1 (5 bases). Per germline, CDR1 DFQATT and CDR2 SNEGSKA (reference sequence). CDR3 length: 13 amino acids. The V end lost 1 base, the J end lost 4 bases, and 10 bases lay between the germline ends. The CDR3 region has the DNA TGCAGTGCTAGAGGGGGCGAGGGCACTGAAGCTTTCTTT. This codes for CSARGGEGTEAFF.

The J gene is TRBJ2-7, the V gene TRBV4-3; possibly TRBD1 for D (6 bases). Germline V gene sequence: CDR1 LGHNA, CDR2 YSLEER. Between the trimmed V and J ends, which lost 0 bases and 2 bases, there was a span of 11 bases. The CDR3 sequence is 15 residues long. In nucleotides, the CDR3 is TGCGCCAGCAGCCAAGATCCAGGGGCCCCCTACGAGCAGTACTTC. The encoded protein is CASSQDPGAPYEQYF.

The rearrangement links TRBV7-8 to TRBJ2-7; D may be TRBD1 or TRBD2 (6 bases each). V lost 1 base and J 0 bases, leaving 13 bases between the germline ends. The length of the CDR3 is 16 residues. Germline V gene data show CDR1 as SGHVS and CDR2 as FQNEAQ. The CDR3 nucleotides read TGTGCCAGCAGCTTAGTAGTAGCGGACAGCTCCTACGAGCAGTACTTC. This translates into CASSLVVADSSYEQYF.

This sequence joins TRBV12-3 or TRBV12-4 and TRBJ2-2, with 8 bases aligning to TRBD2. V trimming: 5 bases; J trimming: 9 bases; junction bases outside the gene matches: 5. The CDR3 sequence is 13 residues long. The DNA for the CDR3 is TGTGCCAGCAGTCCGGGGGGGGGCCGGGAGCTGTTTTTT. Its translation is CASSPGGGRELFF.

This clonotype was counted a few times. V gene TRBV2 combines with J gene TRBJ1-4; 7 nucleotides match TRBD1. Unmatched junction bases numbered 9, after V lost 7 bases and J lost 4 bases. Germline CDR1 and CDR2: SNHLY and FYNNEI. The CDR3 extends over 15 amino acids. CDR3 sequence reads: CASNSLGTVNEKLFF. For the CDR3, the DNA is TGTGCCAGCAACTCATTAGGGACAGTTAATGAAAAACTGTTTTTT.

This clonotype was recorded many times. The V gene is TRBV3-1, the J gene TRBJ1-1; D gene unclear. Trimming shortened V by 4 bases and J by 4 bases, and 10 bases separated the two germline ends. CDR1 is LGHDT and CDR2 is YNNKEL in the germline V gene (reference sequence). The CDR3 loop spans 13 amino acids. The CDR3, as DNA: TGTGCCAGCAGCCCTTTGGTTGGCACTGAAGCTTTCTTT. Translating gives CASSPLVGTEAFF.